This TCR beta chain was obtained from a study of tumor and adjacent non-tumor tissue in lung cancer (dated by TCRdb to between 2018 and 2020). Regarding the complete study: By cancer type, the cohort comprised 12 adenocarcinoma patients, a couple of squamous cell carcinoma patients and 1 small cell lung cancer patient. Ages among the roughly 15 patients ranged from about 31 to 80 years, there were 10 men and 5 women, and disease was at TNM stage I to III. In total, sequencing yielded approximately 130,000,000 productive TCRbeta reads, which works out to an average of approximately 4.2 million reads per sample. Bulk TCRbeta repertoires were compared between lung tumor tissue and matched distant non-tumor lung tissue obtained from 15 or so lung cancer patients. TCRbeta CDR3 sequencing was performed on under 35 paired specimens, with one tumor sample and one normal lung sample collected per patient.

Details on this clonotype: There is no known antigen for this receptor. This could be a read error, since a much larger clone is one nucleotide away.

CDR1 and CDR2 are read off the germline V gene (reference sequence) as PRHDT and FYEKMQ. Counted from cysteine to phenylalanine, this CDR3 has 14 amino acids. The retained sequence is limited to the CDR3, 42 bases, with the frame set at the first base. What the work shows at the level of the full study, not this receptor alone: The top 100 clones accounted for a significantly larger cumulative portion of the repertoire in normal lung than in tumor tissue. Because peripheral blood was not sequenced, the blood TCRbeta repertoires of the lung cancer patients in the study went unexamined. Younger patients had significantly higher TCR diversity, and higher tumor TCR diversity was associated with shorter overall and disease-free survival. The sequencing platform is not named in the methods, and unique molecular identifiers are not mentioned. Only 15 or so patients were included in the cohort, and the need for larger samples and more detailed clinical data was noted by the authors. Significantly higher TCR diversity (inverse Simpson) was observed in tumor tissue than in normal lung tissue (approximately 400 vs 170, P = 0.0075, Mann-Whitney U test).

RNA was isolated from bulk unsorted tissue, and RNA quality was assessed with a NanoDrop ND-1000 and an Agilent 2100. Donors were newly diagnosed lung cancer patients admitted for thoracic surgery in China between August and November 2014, without prior chemotherapy. Anyone who had undergone radiotherapy or chemotherapy before, or who had another cancer at the same time, was left out of the study. Pieces of surgical tissue measuring about 1-2 cm3 were kept in RNAlater solution and stored at -80 degrees C until use. The library was built by means of multiplex PCR. The sequencer listed for this sample is Illumina HiSeq 2500. TCRbeta libraries were constructed through three rounds of nested PCR with primers (Table S4) according to protocols adapted from ARM-PCR. PCR products of 200-500 bp were gel-excised and purified with the QIAquick gel extraction kit before sequencing. In the original analysis: Reads were cleaned with Trimmomatic, merged with FLASH into complete CDR3 sequences, and assigned to V(D)J germline segments with MiTCR. Clonal diversity was computed as the inverse Simpson's index with VDJtools. A read counted as productive if the sequence was in-frame and lacked a premature stop codon. TCRdb cleaned the public reads at Q25 with fastp, built clones with MiXCR and kept in-frame beta chains. Every CDR3 protein is listed once, alongside the most common genes and DNA of its rows. Clone size and V and J calls follow TCRdb, not the original study. The sample table records tens of thousands of distinct CDR3 sequences; approximately 63% of these occur just once. Together, the top ten hold around 20% of the sample.

Sample: lung tumor tissue. The TCR originated in a middle-aged man with non-small cell lung cancer. The chain is encoded by TRBV13 joined to TRBJ2-3; the D segment could be TRBD1, given 5 matching bases. The CDR3 here reads CASSPQAGPETQYF. The sequenced DNA: TGTGCCAGCAGCCCACAGGCAGGGCCAGAAACGCAGTATTTT.